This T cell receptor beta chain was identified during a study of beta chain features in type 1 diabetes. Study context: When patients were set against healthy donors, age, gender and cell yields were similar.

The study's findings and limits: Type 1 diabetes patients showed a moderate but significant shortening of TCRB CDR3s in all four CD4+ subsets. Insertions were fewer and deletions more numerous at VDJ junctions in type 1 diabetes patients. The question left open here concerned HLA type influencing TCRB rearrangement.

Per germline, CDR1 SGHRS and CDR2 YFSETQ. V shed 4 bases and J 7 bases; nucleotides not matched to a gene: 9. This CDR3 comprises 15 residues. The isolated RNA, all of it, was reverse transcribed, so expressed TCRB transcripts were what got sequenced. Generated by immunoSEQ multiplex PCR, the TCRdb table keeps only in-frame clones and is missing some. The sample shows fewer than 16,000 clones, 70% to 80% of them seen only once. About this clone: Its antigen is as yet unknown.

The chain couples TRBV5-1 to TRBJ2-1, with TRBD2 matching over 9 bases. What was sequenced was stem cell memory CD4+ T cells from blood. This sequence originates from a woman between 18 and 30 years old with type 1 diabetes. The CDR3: CASSPGTSTSNEQFF. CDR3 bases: TGCGCCAGCAGCCCCGGGACTAGCACTTCTAATGAGCAGTTCTTC.